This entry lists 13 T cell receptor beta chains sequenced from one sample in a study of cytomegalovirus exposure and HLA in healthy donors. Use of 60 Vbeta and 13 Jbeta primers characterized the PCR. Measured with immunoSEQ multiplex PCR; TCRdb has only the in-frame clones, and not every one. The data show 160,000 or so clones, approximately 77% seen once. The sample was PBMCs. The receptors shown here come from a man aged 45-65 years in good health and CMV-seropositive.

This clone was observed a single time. The CDR3 coding sequence is TGCGCCAGCAGCGCAGAACTAGCGGGGGGAATAGATACGCAGTATTTT. As protein: CASSAELAGGIDTQYF. The chain recombines TRBV5-1 with TRBJ2-3, with 12 bases lining up with TRBD2. The CDR3 sequence is 16 residues long. Germline V gives CDR1 SGHRS, CDR2 YFSETQ. V was clipped by 4 bases and J by 5 bases; unmatched bases: 8.

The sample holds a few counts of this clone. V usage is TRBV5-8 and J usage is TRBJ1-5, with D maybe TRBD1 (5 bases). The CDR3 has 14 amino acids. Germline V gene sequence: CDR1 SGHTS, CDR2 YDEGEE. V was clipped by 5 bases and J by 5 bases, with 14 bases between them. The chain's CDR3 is CASRLRGPDQPQHF. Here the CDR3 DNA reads TGTGCCAGCAGGTTGAGGGGCCCAGATCAGCCCCAGCATTTT.

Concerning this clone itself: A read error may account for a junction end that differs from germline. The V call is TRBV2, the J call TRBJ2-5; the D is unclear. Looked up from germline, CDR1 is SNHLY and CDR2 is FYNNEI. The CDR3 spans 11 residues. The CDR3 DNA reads TGTGCCAGCAGTGCTTTTGGAGAAGAAGACTTC. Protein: CASSAFGEEDF.

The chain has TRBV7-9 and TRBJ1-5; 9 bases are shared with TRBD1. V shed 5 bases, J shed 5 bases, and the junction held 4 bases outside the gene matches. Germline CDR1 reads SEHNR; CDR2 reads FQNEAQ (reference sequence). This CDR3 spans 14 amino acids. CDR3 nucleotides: TGTGCCAGCAGCCTGACAGGGGGACATCAGCCCCAGCATTTT. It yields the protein CASSLTGGHQPQHF.

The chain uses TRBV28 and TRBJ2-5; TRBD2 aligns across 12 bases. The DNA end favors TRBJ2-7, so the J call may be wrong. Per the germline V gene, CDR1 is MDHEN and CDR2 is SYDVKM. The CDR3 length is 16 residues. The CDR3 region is CASSTSSGGAHYEQYF. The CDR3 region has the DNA TGTGCCAGCAGTACCTCTAGCGGGGGGGCTCACTACGAGCAGTACTTC.

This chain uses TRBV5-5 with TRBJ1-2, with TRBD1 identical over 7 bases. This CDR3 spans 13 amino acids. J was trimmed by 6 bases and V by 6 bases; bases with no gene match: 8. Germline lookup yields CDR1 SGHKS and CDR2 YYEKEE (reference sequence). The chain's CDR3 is CASNQGVQDGYTF. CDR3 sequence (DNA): TGTGCCAGCAACCAGGGGGTTCAGGATGGCTACACCTTC.

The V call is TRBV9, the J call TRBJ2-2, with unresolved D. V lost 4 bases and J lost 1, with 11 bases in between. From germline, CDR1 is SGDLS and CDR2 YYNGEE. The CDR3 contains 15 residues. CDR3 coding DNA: TGTGCCAGCAGCCTAGACTCCCTGAACACCGGGGAGCTGTTTTTT. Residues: CASSLDSLNTGELFF.

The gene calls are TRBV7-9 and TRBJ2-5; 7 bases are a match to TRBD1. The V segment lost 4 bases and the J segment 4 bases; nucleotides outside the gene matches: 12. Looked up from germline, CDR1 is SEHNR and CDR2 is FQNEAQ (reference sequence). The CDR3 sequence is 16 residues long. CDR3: CASSSQGFAGGETQYF. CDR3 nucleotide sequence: TGTGCCAGCAGCTCCCAGGGGTTTGCAGGGGGAGAGACCCAGTACTTC.

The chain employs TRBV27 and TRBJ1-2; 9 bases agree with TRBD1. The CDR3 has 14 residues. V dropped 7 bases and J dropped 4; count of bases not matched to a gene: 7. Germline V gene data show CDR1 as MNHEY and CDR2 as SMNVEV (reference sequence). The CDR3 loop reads CASTRTGAPYGYTF. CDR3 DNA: TGTGCCAGCACTCGGACAGGGGCTCCCTATGGCTACACCTTC.

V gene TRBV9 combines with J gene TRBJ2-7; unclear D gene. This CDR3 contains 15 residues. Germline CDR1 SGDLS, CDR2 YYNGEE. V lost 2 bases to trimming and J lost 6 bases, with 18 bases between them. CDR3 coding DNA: TGTGCCAGCAGCGTCAGTCCGGCTAGTCGGCCCGAGCAGTACTTC. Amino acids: CASSVSPASRPEQYF.

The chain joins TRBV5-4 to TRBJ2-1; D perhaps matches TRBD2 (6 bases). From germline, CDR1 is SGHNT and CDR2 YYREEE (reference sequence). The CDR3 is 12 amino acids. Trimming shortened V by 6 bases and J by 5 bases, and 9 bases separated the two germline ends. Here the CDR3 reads CASKRTNNEQFF. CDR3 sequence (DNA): TGTGCCAGCAAAAGGACTAACAATGAGCAGTTCTTC.

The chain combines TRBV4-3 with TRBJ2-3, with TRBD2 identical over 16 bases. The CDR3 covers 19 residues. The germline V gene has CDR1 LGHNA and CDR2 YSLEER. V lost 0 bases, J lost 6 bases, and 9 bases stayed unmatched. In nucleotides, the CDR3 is TGCGCCAGCAGCCAAGATTTTCGGGGACTAGCGGGGGGGCTCGATACGCAGTATTTT. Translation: CASSQDFRGLAGGLDTQYF.

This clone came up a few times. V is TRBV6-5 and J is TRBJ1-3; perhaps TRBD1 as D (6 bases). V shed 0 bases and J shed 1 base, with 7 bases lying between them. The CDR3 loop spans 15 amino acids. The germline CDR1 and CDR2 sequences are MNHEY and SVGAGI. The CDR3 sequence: CASSYSGGSGNTIYF. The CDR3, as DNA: TGTGCCAGCAGTTACTCAGGGGGATCTGGAAACACCATATATTTT.